This T cell receptor (beta chain) is drawn from a study of long-term antiretroviral therapy in people with HIV. CDR3 length: 15 amino acids. Germline lookup yields CDR1 SGHRS and CDR2 YFSETQ. The germline V and J ends were trimmed by 1 base and 4 bases, with 14 bases remaining between them. Overall study results and limits: ART adherence was not documented, and neither viral resistance nor therapy changes had any data. The study found that diversity rose after ART but stayed below transplant donor controls. Controls exceeded HIV repertoires in CDR3 length range.

This clone has only a few counts. The antigen is not known. At the survey level, the v3.0 immunoSEQ assay was run. Clones were sequenced by immunoSEQ multiplex PCR, and TCRdb holds only the in-frame ones, with some missing. The sample comprises about 24,000 clones, around 84% of which are singletons, and around 5.4% rests with the top ten. Treatment locations for all participants with HIV were in the United States. The specimen comprised unsorted PBMCs, sampled 4.4 years after starting antiretroviral therapy. The gene calls are TRBV5-1 and TRBJ1-1; D is unresolved. The clonotype comes from a man aged 30 to 39 with HIV. CDR3 sequence reads: CASSLPLSRGTEAFF. The CDR3, as DNA: TGCGCCAGCAGCTTGCCCTTGTCCCGCGGCACTGAAGCTTTCTTT.